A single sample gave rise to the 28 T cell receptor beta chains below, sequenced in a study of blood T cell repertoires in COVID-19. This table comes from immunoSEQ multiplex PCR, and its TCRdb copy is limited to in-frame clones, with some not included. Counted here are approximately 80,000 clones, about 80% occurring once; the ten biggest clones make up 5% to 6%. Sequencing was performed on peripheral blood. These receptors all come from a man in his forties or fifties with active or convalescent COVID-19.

CDR3 region: CASSRSGGSYNEQFF. The CDR3 nucleotides are TGTGCCAGTAGTCGTAGCGGGGGCTCCTACAATGAGCAGTTCTTC. The chain employs TRBV19 and TRBJ2-1, with TRBD2 matching 9 bases. The germline CDR1 and CDR2 sequences are LNHDA and SQIVND (reference sequence). The junction had 2 bases not matched to a gene; V was cut back by 5 bases and J by 0 bases. The CDR3 spans 15 residues.

CDR3 in amino acids: CASSRRGGATTGELFF. The CDR3 DNA follows: TGTGCCAGCAGCCGGAGGGGCGGAGCGACCACCGGGGAGCTGTTTTTT. V and J are TRBV3-1 (or the pseudogene TRBV3-2) and TRBJ2-2, with D possibly being TRBD2 (6 bases). Germline CDR1 reads LGHDT; CDR2 reads YNNKEL (reference sequence). Trimming shortened V by 4 bases and J by 4 bases, and 16 bases separated the two germline ends. This CDR3 is 16 amino acids long.

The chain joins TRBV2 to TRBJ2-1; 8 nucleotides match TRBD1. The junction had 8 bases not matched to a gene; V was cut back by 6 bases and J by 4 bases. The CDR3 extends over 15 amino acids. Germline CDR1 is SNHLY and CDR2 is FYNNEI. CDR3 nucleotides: TGTGCCAGCAGCCCTGACAGGGGAGCTTACAATGAGCAGTTCTTC. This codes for CASSPDRGAYNEQFF.

Here the CDR3 reads CASSLGQDGAGYTF. The CDR3 DNA sequence: TGTGCCAGCAGCTTAGGACAAGACGGCGCTGGCTACACCTTC. The rearrangement joins TRBV7-9 to TRBJ1-2; no reliable D call. The CDR3 consists of 14 residues. CDR1 and CDR2 (germline): SEHNR, FQNEAQ (reference sequence). V was clipped by 1 base and J by 7 bases, with 13 bases between them.

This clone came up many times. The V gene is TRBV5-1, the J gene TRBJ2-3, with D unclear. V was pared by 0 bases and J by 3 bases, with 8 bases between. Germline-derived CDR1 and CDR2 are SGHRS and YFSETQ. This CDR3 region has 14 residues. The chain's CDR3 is CASSLESRTDTQYF. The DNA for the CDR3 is TGCGCCAGCAGCTTGGAAAGTAGAACAGATACGCAGTATTTT.

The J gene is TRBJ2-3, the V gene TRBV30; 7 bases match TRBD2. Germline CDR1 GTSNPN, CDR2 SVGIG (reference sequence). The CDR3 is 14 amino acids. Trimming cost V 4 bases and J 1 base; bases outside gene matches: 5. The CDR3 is CAWMFRGGTDTQYF. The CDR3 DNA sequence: TGTGCCTGGATGTTCCGGGGGGGCACAGATACGCAGTATTTT.

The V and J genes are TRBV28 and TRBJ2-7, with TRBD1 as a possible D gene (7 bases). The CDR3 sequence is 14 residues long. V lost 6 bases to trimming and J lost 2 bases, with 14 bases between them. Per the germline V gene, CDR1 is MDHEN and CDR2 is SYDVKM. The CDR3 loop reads CASSPRGRTYEQYF. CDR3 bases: TGTGCCAGCAGCCCCAGGGGGAGGACCTACGAGCAGTACTTC.

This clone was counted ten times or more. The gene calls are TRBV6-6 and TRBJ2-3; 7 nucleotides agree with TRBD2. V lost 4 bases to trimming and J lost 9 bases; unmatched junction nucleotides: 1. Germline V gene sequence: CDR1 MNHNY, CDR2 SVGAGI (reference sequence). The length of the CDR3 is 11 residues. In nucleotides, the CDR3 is TGTGCCAGCAGTTTGGGGGGGACGCAGTATTTT. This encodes CASSLGGTQYF.

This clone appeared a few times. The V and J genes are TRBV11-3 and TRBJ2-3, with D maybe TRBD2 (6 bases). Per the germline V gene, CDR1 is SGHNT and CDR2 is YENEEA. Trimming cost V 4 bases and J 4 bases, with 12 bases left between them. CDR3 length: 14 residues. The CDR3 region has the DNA TGTGCCAGCAGCTCCCCCAGGGAGGCAGATACGCAGTATTTT. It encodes CASSSPREADTQYF.

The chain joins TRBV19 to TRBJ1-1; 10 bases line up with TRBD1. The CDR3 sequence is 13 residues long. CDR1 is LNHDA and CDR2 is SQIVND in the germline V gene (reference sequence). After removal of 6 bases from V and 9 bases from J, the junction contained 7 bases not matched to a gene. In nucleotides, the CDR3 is TGTGCCAGTAGGGTGGACAGGGGGGTTCAAGCTTTCTTT. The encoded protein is CASRVDRGVQAFF.

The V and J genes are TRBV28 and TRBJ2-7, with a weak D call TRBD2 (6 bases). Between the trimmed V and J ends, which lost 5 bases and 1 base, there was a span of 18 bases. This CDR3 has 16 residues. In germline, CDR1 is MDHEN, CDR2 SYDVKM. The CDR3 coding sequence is TGTGCCAGCAGTCTCCGTCCCGGGACTGATTCCTACGAGCAGTACTTC. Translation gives CASSLRPGTDSYEQYF.

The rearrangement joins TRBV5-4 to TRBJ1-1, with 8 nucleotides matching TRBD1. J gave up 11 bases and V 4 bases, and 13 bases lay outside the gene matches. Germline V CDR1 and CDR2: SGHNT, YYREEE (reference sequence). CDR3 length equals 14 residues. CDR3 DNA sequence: TGTGCCAGCAGCGATGACAGGGGAGGGGAGTCGGCTTTCTTT. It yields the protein CASSDDRGGESAFF.

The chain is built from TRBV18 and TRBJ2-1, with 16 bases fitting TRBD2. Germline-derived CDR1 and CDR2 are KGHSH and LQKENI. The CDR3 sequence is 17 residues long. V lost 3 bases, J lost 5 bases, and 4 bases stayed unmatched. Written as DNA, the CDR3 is TGTGCCAGCTCACCGCCGGGGACTAGCGGGGGGGACAATGAGCAGTTCTTC. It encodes CASSPPGTSGGDNEQFF.

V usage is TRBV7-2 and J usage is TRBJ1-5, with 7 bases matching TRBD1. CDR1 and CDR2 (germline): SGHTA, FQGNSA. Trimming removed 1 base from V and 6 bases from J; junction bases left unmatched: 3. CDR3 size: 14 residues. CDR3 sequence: CASSLGRGAQPQHF. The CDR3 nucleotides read TGTGCCAGCAGCTTAGGCAGGGGGGCTCAGCCCCAGCATTTT.

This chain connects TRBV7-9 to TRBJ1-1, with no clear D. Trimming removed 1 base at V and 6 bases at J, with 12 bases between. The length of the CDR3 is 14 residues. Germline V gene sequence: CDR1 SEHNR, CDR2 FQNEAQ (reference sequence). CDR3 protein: CASSLDTRRAEAFF. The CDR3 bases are TGTGCCAGCAGCTTAGATACGAGGCGGGCTGAAGCTTTCTTT.

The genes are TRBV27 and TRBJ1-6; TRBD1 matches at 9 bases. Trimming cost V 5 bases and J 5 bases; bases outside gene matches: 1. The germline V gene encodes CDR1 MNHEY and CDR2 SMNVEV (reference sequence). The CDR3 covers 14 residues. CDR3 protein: CASSGDRDNSPLHF. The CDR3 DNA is TGTGCCAGCAGTGGGGACAGGGATAATTCACCCCTCCACTTT.

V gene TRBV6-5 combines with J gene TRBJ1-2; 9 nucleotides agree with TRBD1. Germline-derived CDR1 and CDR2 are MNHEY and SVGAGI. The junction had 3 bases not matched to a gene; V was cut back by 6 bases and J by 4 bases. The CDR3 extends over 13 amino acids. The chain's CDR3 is CASRQTGGYGYTF. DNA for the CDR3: TGTGCCAGCAGACAGACAGGGGGCTATGGCTACACCTTC.

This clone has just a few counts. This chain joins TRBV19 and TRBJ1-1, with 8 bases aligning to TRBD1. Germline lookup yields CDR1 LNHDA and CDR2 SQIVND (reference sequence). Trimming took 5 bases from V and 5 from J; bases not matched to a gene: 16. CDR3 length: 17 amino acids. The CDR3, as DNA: TGTGCCAGTAGTCCTCGGCCGGGACAGGCCTTCGGTACTGAAGCTTTCTTT. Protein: CASSPRPGQAFGTEAFF.

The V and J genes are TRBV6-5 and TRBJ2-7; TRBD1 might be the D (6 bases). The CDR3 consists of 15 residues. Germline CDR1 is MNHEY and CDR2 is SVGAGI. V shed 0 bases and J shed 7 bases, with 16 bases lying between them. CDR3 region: CASSYSTGPPREQYF. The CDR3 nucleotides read TGTGCCAGCAGTTACTCGACAGGTCCCCCTAGAGAGCAGTACTTC.

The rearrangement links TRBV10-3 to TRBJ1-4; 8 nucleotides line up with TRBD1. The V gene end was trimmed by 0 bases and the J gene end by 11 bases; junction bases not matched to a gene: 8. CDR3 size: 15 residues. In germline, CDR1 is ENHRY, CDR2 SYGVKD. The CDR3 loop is CAISESGTGNGKLFF. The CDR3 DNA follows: TGTGCCATCAGTGAGTCTGGGACAGGTAACGGGAAACTGTTTTTT.

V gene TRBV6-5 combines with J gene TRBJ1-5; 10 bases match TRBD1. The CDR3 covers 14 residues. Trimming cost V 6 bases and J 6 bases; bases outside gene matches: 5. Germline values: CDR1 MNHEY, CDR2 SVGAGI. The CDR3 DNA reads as TGTGCCAGCAGGCAGACAGGGGGCGGTCAGCCCCAGCATTTT. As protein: CASRQTGGGQPQHF.

CDR3 in amino acids: CASSFSSGANVLTF. The CDR3 bases are TGTGCCAGCAGCTTTAGCTCTGGGGCCAACGTCCTGACTTTC. This chain uses TRBV5-5 with TRBJ2-6; D remains unclear. The CDR3 totals 14 residues. Germline assignment: CDR1 SGHKS and CDR2 YYEKEE (reference sequence). Trimming left V 2 bases short and J 0 bases short, with 3 bases between.

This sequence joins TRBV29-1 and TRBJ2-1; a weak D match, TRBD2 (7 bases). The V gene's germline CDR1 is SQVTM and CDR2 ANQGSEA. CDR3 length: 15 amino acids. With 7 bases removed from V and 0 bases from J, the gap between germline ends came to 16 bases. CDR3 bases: TGCAGCGCCGCGGGGGCCCTTAGCTCCTACAATGAGCAGTTCTTC. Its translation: CSAAGALSSYNEQFF.

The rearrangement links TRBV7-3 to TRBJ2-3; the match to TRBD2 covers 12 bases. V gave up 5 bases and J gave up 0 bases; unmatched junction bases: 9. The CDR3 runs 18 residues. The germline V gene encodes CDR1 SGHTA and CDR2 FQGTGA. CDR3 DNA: TGTGCCAGCAGCCTAAGTGGGCTAGCGGGGGGGAGCACAGATACGCAGTATTTT. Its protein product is CASSLSGLAGGSTDTQYF.

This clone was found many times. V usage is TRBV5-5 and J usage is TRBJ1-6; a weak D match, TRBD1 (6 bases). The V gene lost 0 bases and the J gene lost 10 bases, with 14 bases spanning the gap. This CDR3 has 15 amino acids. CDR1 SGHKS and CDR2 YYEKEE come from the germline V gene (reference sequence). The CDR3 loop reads CASSLGPGEGSPLHF. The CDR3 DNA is TGTGCCAGCAGCTTGGGGCCAGGGGAAGGATCACCCCTCCACTTT. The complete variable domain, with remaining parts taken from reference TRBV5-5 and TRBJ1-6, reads DAGVTQSPTHLIKTRGQQVTLRCSPISGHKSVSWYQQVLGQGPQFIFQYYEKEERGRGNFPDRFSARQFPNYSSELNVNALLLGDSALYLCASSLGPGEGSPLHFGNGTRLTVT.

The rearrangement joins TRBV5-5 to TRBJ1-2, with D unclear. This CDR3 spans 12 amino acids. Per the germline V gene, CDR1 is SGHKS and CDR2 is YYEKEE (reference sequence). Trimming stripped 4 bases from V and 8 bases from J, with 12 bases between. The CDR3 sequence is CASSPVAPGYTF. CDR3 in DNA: TGTGCCAGCAGCCCGGTAGCGCCCGGCTACACCTTC.

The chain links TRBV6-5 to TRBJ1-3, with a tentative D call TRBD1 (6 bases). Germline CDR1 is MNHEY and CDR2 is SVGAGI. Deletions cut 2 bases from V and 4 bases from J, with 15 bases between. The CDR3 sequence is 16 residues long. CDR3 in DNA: TGTGCCAGCAGTTACGACAGGCCAGAACGGGGAAACACCATATATTTT. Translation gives CASSYDRPERGNTIYF.

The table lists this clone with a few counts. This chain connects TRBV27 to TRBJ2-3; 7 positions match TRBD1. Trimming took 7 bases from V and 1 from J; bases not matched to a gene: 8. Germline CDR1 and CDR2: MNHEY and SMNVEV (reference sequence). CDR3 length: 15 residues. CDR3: CASTPSDRGTDTQYF. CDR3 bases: TGTGCCAGCACCCCGAGCGACAGGGGCACAGATACGCAGTATTTT.